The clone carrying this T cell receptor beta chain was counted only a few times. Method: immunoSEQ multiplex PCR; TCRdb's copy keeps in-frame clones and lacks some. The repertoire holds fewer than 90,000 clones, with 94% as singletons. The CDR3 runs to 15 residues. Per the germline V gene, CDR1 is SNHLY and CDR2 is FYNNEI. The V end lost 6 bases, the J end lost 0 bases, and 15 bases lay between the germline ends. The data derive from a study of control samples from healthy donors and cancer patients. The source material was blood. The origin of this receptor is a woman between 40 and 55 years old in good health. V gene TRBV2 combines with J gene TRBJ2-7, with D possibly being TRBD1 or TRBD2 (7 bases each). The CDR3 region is CASREGRGGSYEQYF. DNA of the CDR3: TGTGCCAGCAGGGAGGGCAGGGGGGGCTCCTACGAGCAGTACTTC.